This passage covers 5 T cell receptor beta chains from one sample sequenced in a study of T cells in Graves' hyperthyroidism and ophthalmopathy. Authors of the study amplified TCR beta CDR3 regions from RNA transcripts. An initial round of RT-PCR targeting the TCR CDR3 relied on the HTBI primer set. TCRdb re-called the multiplex PCR reads through MiXCR, storing one row per CDR3 protein. This sample has around 600,000 distinct CDR3 sequences; over 40% occur once, and the top ten carry about 7.2%. Sequenced sample: peripheral blood or thyroid tissue (not recorded which). The receptors shown here come from an adult man with Graves' disease, either hyperthyroidism or ophthalmopathy (not recorded which).

This clonotype showed up just once. The junction does not match germline at one end; this may be a read error. The CDR3 sequence: CTSSYRHQETQYF. DNA of the CDR3: TGTACCAGCAGTTACAGACACCAAGAGACCCAGTACTTC. This chain uses TRBV6-5 with TRBJ2-5; D not certain. The CDR3 runs 13 residues. Germline assignment: CDR1 MNHEY and CDR2 SVGAGI.

CDR3 sequence reads: CASSPRTSGSEAFF. CDR3 in DNA: TGTGCCAGCAGCCCCAGGACTAGCGGGAGTGAAGCTTTCTTT. The chain uses TRBV7-8 and TRBJ1-1; no definite D call. The germline CDR1 and CDR2 sequences are SGHVS and FQNEAQ. This CDR3 spans 14 amino acids. Trimming removed 5 bases from V and 7 bases from J, with 17 bases in between.

The V call is TRBV10-2, the J call TRBJ1-3; 7 bases agree with TRBD1. With V trimmed by 9 bases and J by 8 bases, 16 bases remained unmatched. The CDR3 loop spans 15 amino acids. Germline lookup yields CDR1 WSHSY and CDR2 SAAADI. The DNA of the CDR3 is TGCGCCAGTGGGGACAGTCCTTACTATGGCTACACCATATATTTT. Residues: CASGDSPYYGYTIYF.

There are many counts of this clonotype. The chain employs TRBV9 and TRBJ1-5; no reliable D call. V was shortened by 4 bases and J by 0 bases, with 8 bases between the two germline ends. CDR3 size: 14 residues. Germline V CDR1 and CDR2: SGDLS, YYNGEE. The CDR3 protein is CASSKHGSNQPQHF. The CDR3 DNA follows: TGTGCCAGCAGCAAACACGGTAGCAATCAGCCCCAGCATTTT.

In its sample, this clonotype was seen a few times. The chain employs TRBV7-8 and TRBJ2-7, with TRBD2 matching 8 bases. The CDR3 is 19 amino acids. The J segment lost 2 bases and the V segment lost 5 bases, leaving 20 bases of the junction unmatched. Germline lookup yields CDR1 SGHVS and CDR2 FQNEAQ. The CDR3 region is CASSTSATNGRAVPYEQYF. The DNA of the CDR3 is TGTGCCAGCAGCACCTCCGCGACTAACGGGAGGGCCGTGCCCTACGAGCAGTACTTC. The variable domain in full, completed from reference TRBV7-8 and TRBJ2-7, reads GAGVSQSPRYKVAKRGQDVALRCDPISGHVSLFWYQQALGQGPEFLTYFQNEAQLDKSGLPSDRFFAERPEGSVSTLKIQRTQQEDSAVYLCASSTSATNGRAVPYEQYFGPGTRLTVT.